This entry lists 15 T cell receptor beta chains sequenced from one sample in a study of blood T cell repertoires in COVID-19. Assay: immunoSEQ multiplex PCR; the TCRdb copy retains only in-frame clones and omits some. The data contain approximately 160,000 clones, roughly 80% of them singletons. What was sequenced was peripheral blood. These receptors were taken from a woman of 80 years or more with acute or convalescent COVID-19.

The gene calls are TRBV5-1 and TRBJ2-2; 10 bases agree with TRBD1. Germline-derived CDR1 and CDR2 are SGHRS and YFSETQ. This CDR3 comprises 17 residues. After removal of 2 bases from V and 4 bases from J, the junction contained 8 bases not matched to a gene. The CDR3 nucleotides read TGCGCCAGCAGCTTACTAACGGGACAGGGGTTCACCGGGGAGCTGTTTTTT. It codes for CASSLLTGQGFTGELFF.

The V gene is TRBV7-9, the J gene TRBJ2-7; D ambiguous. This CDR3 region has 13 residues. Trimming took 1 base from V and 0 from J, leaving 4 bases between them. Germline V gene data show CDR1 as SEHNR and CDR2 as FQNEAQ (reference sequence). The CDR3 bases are TGTGCCAGCAGCTTAGACTACTCCTACGAGCAGTACTTC. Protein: CASSLDYSYEQYF.

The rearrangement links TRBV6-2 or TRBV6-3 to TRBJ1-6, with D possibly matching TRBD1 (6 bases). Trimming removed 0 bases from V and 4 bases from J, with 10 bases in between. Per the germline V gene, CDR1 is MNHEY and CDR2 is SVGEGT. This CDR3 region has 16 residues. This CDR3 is CASSYSQGTYNSPLHF. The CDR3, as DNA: TGTGCCAGCAGTTACTCCCAGGGGACGTATAATTCACCCCTCCACTTT.

CDR3 in amino acids: CASSIMGQGATNEKLFF. CDR3 nucleotides: TGTGCCAGTAGTATAATGGGACAGGGTGCAACTAATGAAAAACTGTTTTTT. The chain carries TRBV19 and TRBJ1-4; TRBD1 matches at 9 bases. V trimming: 2 bases; J trimming: 0 bases; junction bases outside the gene matches: 4. Germline V gene data show CDR1 as LNHDA and CDR2 as SQIVND (reference sequence). The CDR3 is 17 residues long.

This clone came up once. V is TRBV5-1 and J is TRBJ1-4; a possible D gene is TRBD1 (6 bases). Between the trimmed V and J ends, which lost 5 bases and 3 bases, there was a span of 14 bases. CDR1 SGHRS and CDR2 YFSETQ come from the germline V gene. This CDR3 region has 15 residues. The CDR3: CASRLTGLANEKLFF. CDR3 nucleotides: TGCGCCAGCAGGCTTACAGGGTTAGCTAATGAAAAACTGTTTTTT.

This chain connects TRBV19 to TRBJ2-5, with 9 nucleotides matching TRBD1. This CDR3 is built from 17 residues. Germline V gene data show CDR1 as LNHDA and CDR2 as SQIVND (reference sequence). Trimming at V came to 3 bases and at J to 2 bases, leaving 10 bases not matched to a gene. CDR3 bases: TGTGCCAGTAGTATGAACACAGGGGGCGGGAAACAAGAGACCCAGTACTTC. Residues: CASSMNTGGGKQETQYF.

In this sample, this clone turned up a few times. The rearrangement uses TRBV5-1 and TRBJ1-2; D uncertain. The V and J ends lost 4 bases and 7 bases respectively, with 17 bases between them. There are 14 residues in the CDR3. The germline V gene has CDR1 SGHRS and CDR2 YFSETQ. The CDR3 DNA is TGCGCCAGCAGCGCAACCGGGAGCCTGGGTGGCTACACCTTC. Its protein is CASSATGSLGGYTF. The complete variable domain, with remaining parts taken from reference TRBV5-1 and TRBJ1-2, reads KAGVTQTPRYLIKTRGQQVTLSCSPISGHRSVSWYQQTPGQGLQFLFEYFSETQRNKGNFPGRFSGRQFSNSRSEMNVSTLELGDSALYLCASSATGSLGGYTFGSGTRLTVV.

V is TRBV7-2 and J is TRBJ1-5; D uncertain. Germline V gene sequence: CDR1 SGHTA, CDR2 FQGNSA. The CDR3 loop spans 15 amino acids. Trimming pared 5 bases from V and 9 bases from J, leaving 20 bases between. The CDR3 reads CASSPLGQLDLPQHF. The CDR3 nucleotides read TGTGCCAGCAGCCCCCTGGGCCAGCTTGATCTGCCCCAGCATTTT.

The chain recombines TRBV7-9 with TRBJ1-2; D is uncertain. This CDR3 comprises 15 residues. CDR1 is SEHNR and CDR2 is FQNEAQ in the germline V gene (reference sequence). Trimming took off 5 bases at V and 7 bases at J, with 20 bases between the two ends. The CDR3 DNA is TGTGCCAGCAGCCGGTTTGAAGGGAGTTCGGCTGGCTACACCTTC. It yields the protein CASSRFEGSSAGYTF. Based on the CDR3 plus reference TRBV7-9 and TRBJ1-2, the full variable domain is DTGVSQNPRHKITKRGQNVTFRCDPISEHNRLYWYRQTLGQGPEFLTYFQNEAQLEKSRLLSDRFSAERPKGSFSTLEIQRTEQGDSAMYLCASSRFEGSSAGYTFGSGTRLTVV.

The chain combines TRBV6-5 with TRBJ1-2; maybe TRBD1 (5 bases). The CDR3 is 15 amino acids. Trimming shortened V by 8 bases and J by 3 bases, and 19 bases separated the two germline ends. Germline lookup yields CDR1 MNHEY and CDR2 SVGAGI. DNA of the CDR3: TGTGCCAGCTCATTCCAGCAGGGTGGGGACTATGGCTACACCTTC. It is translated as CASSFQQGGDYGYTF.

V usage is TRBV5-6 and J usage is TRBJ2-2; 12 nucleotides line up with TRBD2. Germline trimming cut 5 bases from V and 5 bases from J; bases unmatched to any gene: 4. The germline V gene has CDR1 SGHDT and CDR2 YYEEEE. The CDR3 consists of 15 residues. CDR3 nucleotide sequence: TGTGCCAGCAGGGATGGACTAGCGGGGACCGGGGAGCTGTTTTTT. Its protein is CASRDGLAGTGELFF.

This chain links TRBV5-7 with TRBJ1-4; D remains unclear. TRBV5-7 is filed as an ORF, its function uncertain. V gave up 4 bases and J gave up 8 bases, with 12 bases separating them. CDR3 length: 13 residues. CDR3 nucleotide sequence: TGTGCCAGCAGCGTCTCAGCGGTGGAAAAACTGTTTTTT. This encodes CASSVSAVEKLFF.

The CDR3 bases are TGCAGCGTTACAGGGTACACAGATACGCAGTATTTT. Encoded protein: CSVTGYTDTQYF. The genes are TRBV29-1 and TRBJ2-3, with D possibly being TRBD1 (6 bases). V lost 5 bases, J lost 2 bases, and 8 bases lay in between. The V gene's germline CDR1 is SQVTM and CDR2 ANQGSEA. The CDR3 totals 12 residues.

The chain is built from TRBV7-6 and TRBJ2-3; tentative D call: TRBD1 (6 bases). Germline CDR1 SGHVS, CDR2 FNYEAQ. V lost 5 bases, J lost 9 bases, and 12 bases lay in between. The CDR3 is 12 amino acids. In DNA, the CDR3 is TGTGCCAGCAGCCCAGGACAGTCCACGCAGTATTTT. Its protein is CASSPGQSTQYF.

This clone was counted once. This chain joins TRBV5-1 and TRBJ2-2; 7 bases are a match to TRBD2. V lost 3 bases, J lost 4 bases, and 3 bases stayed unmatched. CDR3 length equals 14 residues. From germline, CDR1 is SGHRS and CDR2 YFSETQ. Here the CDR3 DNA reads TGCGCCAGCAGCTGGGGACTAACCACCGGGGAGCTGTTTTTT. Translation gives CASSWGLTTGELFF.